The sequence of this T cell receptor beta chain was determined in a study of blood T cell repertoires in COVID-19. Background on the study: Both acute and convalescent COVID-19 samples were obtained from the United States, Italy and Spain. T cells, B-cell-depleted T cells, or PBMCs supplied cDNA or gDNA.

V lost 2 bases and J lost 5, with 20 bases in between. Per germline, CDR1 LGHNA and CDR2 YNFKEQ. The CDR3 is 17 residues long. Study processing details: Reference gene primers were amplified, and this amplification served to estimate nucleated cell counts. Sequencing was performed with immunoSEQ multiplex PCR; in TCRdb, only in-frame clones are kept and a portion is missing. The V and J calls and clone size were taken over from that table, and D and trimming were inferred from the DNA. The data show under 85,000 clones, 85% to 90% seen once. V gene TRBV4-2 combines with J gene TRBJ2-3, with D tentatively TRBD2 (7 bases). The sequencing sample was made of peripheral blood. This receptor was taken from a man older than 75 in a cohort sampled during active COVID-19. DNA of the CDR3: TGTGCCAGCAGCCAAACGGTGTGGGGGGAGGGGGTAGATACGCAGTATTTT. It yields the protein CASSQTVWGEGVDTQYF.